This T cell receptor (beta chain) was observed in a study of CXCR3-negative and CXCR3-positive naive CD8 T cells. CDR3 length equals 13 residues. Germline V lookup: CDR1 DFQATT, CDR2 SNEGSKA (reference sequence). Study conclusions and caveats: CXCR3-negative and CXCR3-positive naive cells shared comparable TRBV-TRBJ usage, but memory cells did not. Surface CD5 looked about the same in the naive subsets, so the authors worked out TCR strength from TRB CDR3 properties. For CXCR3-positive naive cells, TRB CDR3s were more hydrophobic than those of CXCR3-negative naive cells. High diversity, comparable across both naive subsets, contrasted with much lower diversity in memory CD8+ cells.

By frequency, this clonotype is medium-sized. Its antigen remains unidentified. It was by 5' RACE with UMI labels that the TRB cDNA libraries were prepared. TCRdb re-called the 5' RACE reads; every CDR3 protein appears as one record, without DNA. The sample holds approximately 5,900 distinct CDR3 sequences. The sequence was collected from a human donor in good health. Some clones in this sample may be carry-over from other donors' samples. The chain carries TRBV20-1 and TRBJ2-7; TCRdb indicates TRBD1, and absent DNA this call remains unverified. The sequencing input was naive CXCR3+ CD8+ T cells from blood. Subset reported: CD45RO-CCR7+CD27+CD95- naive CD8+ T cells expressing CXCR3 (TNR3+). The CDR3 reads CSAPDRGAYEQYF.